A single sample is the source of the 27 T cell receptor beta chains below, sequenced in a study of beta chain features in type 1 diabetes. Every isolated RNA sample was fully reverse transcribed, so sequencing captured expressed TCRB transcripts. Only in-frame clones appear in the TCRdb table, and some are missing; sequencing was by immunoSEQ multiplex PCR. The sample has about half a million clones, roughly 11% seen once. The specimen was naive CD4+ T cells from blood. These TCRs come from a young woman in good health.

The chain combines TRBV28 with TRBJ2-3; D may be TRBD1 (5 bases). V lost 6 bases and J lost 2, with 6 bases in between. CDR1 MDHEN and CDR2 SYDVKM come from the germline V gene. The CDR3 is 12 residues long. The CDR3 here is CASRTDTDTQYF. The DNA for the CDR3 is TGTGCCAGCAGGACAGACACAGATACGCAGTATTTT.

This chain joins TRBV18 and TRBJ2-7; tentatively, D is TRBD1 (6 bases). V dropped 6 bases and J dropped 2 bases, with 14 bases sitting between them. CDR1 KGHSH and CDR2 LQKENI come from the germline V gene. This CDR3 contains 14 residues. CDR3 sequence reads: CASSRDTGPYEQYV. The CDR3 bases are TGTGCCAGCTCCCGGGACACCGGGCCCTACGAGCAGTACGTC.

This clone was seen a few times. This chain joins TRBV6-5 and TRBJ2-5, with unresolved D. From germline, CDR1 is MNHEY and CDR2 SVGAGI. V lost 2 bases, J lost 5 bases, and 12 bases lay in between. This CDR3 is built from 14 residues. CDR3 in DNA: TGTGCCAGCAGTTACGCCGGGCCTCGGGAGACCCAGTACTTC. Residues: CASSYAGPRETQYF.

The J gene is TRBJ2-7, the V gene TRBV9, with a tentative D call TRBD1 (5 bases). CDR1 and CDR2 from the germline V gene are SGDLS and YYNGEE. Trimming took off 3 bases at V and 6 bases at J, with 13 bases between the two ends. The CDR3 loop spans 13 amino acids. Written as DNA, the CDR3 is TGTGCCAGCAGCGGACAGAACAGGCGCGAGCAGTACTTC. Residues: CASSGQNRREQYF.

The chain carries TRBV19 and TRBJ2-5; possibly TRBD2 for D (6 bases). V was pared by 6 bases and J by 4 bases, with 12 bases between. This CDR3 comprises 13 residues. CDR1 is LNHDA, CDR2 SQIVND, per germline (reference sequence). The CDR3 nucleotides read TGTGCCAGTAGCGATACTAGCTCAGAGACCCAGTACTTC. Translating it yields CASSDTSSETQYF.

This clone was found a few times. The chain carries TRBV29-1 and TRBJ2-5; D ambiguous. With the DNA end fitting TRBJ2-7 better, the J assignment may be wrong. The CDR3 is 11 amino acids. Germline assignment: CDR1 SQVTM and CDR2 ANQGSEA. The CDR3 is CSVGVPYEQYF. The CDR3 nucleotides are TGCAGCGTTGGGGTCCCCTACGAGCAGTACTTC.

The rearrangement joins TRBV19 to TRBJ2-1, with 7 bases fitting TRBD2. Per the germline V gene, CDR1 is LNHDA and CDR2 is SQIVND (reference sequence). The CDR3 runs 16 residues. With 7 bases clipped from V and 10 bases from J, the junction kept 19 bases outside the gene matches. The DNA of the CDR3 is TGTGCCAGTACCCCTTTAGGCGGGGGAAGCTCAAGGGAGCAGTTCTTC. This gives the protein CASTPLGGGSSREQFF. Variable domain in full (rest from reference TRBV19 and TRBJ2-1): DGGITQSPKYLFRKEGQNVTLSCEQNLNHDAMYWYRQDPGQGLRLIYYSQIVNDFQKGDIAEGYSVSREKKESFPLTVTSAQKNPTAFYLCASTPLGGGSSREQFFGPGTRLTVL.

The chain links TRBV7-9 to TRBJ1-5; D remains ambiguous. Germline V lookup: CDR1 SEHNR, CDR2 FQNEAQ (reference sequence). This CDR3 has 13 residues. Trimming removed 1 base from V and 7 bases from J, with 8 bases in between. CDR3 amino acids: CASSLEAQQPQHF. The DNA for the CDR3 is TGTGCCAGCAGCTTAGAGGCGCAACAGCCCCAGCATTTT. Filled out from reference TRBV7-9 and TRBJ1-5, the complete variable domain reads DTGVSQNPRHKITKRGQNVTFRCDPISEHNRLYWYRQTLGQGPEFLTYFQNEAQLEKSRLLSDRFSAERPKGSFSTLEIQRTEQGDSAMYLCASSLEAQQPQHFGDGTRLSIL.

The V gene is TRBV7-9, the J gene TRBJ2-7; D not certain. The CDR3 has 14 amino acids. Germline V lookup: CDR1 SEHNR, CDR2 FQNEAQ (reference sequence). Trimming left V 4 bases short and J 2 bases short, with 12 bases between. CDR3 in amino acids: CASSSPSLPYEQYV. In DNA, the CDR3 is TGTGCCAGCAGCTCCCCTAGTCTCCCCTACGAGCAGTACGTC.

This clone was counted between two and nine times. V and J are TRBV5-6 and TRBJ2-3; D is uncertain. The V end lost 4 bases, the J end lost 3 bases, and 12 bases lay between the germline ends. The CDR3 loop spans 14 amino acids. Germline-derived CDR1 and CDR2 are SGHDT and YYEEEE. For the CDR3, the DNA is TGTGCCAGCAGCCGCACGCCTGGGACAGATACGCAGTATTTT. Protein product: CASSRTPGTDTQYF.

There are a few counts of this clone. The CDR3 reads CASGQMNTGELFF. The CDR3 bases are TGTGCCAGCGGACAAATGAACACCGGGGAGCTGTTTTTT. The rearrangement links TRBV9 to TRBJ2-2; TRBD1 is a possible D gene (5 bases). There are 13 residues in the CDR3. Trimming removed 7 bases from V and 1 base from J, with 8 bases in between. Per the germline V gene, CDR1 is SGDLS and CDR2 is YYNGEE.

This CDR3 reads CASSYGRVFSNEQFF. The CDR3 DNA is TGTGCCAGCAGTTATGGGAGGGTTTTCAGCAATGAGCAGTTCTTC. The chain couples TRBV6-5 to TRBJ2-1, with 7 bases matching TRBD2. The CDR3 is made up of 15 amino acids. The germline CDR1 and CDR2 sequences are MNHEY and SVGAGI. Trimming at V came to 3 bases and at J to 6 bases, leaving 8 bases not matched to a gene.

This chain connects TRBV28 to TRBJ2-7; TRBD2 aligns across 7 bases. Germline V gene data show CDR1 as MDHEN and CDR2 as SYDVKM. The CDR3 has 14 amino acids. V dropped 4 bases and J dropped 5; count of bases not matched to a gene: 8. Written as DNA, the CDR3 is TGTGCCAGCAGTTCCCCATGGGAGGGAGACGAGCAGTACGTC. This sequence encodes CASSSPWEGDEQYV.

The gene calls are TRBV20-1 and TRBJ1-1; D is ambiguous. Germline lookup yields CDR1 DFQATT and CDR2 SNEGSKA (reference sequence). The CDR3 loop spans 11 amino acids. Trimming took 3 bases from V and 1 from J, leaving 3 bases between them. In DNA form, the CDR3 reads TGCAGTGCTAGGTCGAACACTGAAGCTTTCTTT. It is translated as CSARSNTEAFF.

As for this clone: Other DNA sequences in this sample translate to the same CDR3. The chain has TRBV7-2 and TRBJ1-1; no clear D gene. This CDR3 comprises 13 residues. V shed 5 bases and J shed 2 bases, with 9 bases lying between them. Germline CDR1 reads SGHTA; CDR2 reads FQGNSA. This CDR3 reads CASSPRLNTEAFF. The CDR3 DNA reads as TGTGCCAGCAGCCCTCGACTAAACACTGAAGCTTTCTTT.

V and J are TRBV11-3 and TRBJ2-6, with D maybe TRBD2 (5 bases). Germline V gene sequence: CDR1 SGHNT, CDR2 YENEEA. CDR3 length: 16 amino acids. Trimming stripped 5 bases from V and 1 base from J, with 12 bases between. The CDR3 region is CASSNGLGSGANVLTF. The CDR3 coding sequence is TGTGCCAGCAGCAATGGACTGGGATCTGGGGCCAACGTCCTGACTTTC.

This clone was observed once. The genes are TRBV6-5 and TRBJ2-3; possibly TRBD1 for D (5 bases). V lost 7 bases and J lost 6, with 17 bases in between. From germline, CDR1 is MNHEY and CDR2 SVGAGI. The CDR3 consists of 14 residues. The CDR3 sequence: CASTTGRATDTQYF. The DNA of the CDR3 is TGTGCCAGCACCACGGGCAGGGCCACGGATACGCAGTATTTT.

This clone showed up just a few times. The chain couples TRBV9 to TRBJ2-1, with a possible D match to TRBD2 (5 bases). CDR3 size: 16 residues. Trimming removed 0 bases at V and 3 bases at J, with 13 bases between. The germline V gene encodes CDR1 SGDLS and CDR2 YYNGEE. The CDR3 is CASSVARENIYNEQFF. CDR3 nucleotides: TGTGCCAGCAGCGTAGCGAGGGAGAACATCTACAATGAGCAGTTCTTC.

Only one count was recorded for this clone. The chain combines TRBV5-1 with TRBJ1-1; D gene unclear. The germline V gene encodes CDR1 SGHRS and CDR2 YFSETQ. This CDR3 has 16 residues. Deletions cut 3 bases from V and 5 bases from J, with 20 bases between. The CDR3 DNA reads as TGCGCCAGCAGCTCCGCTAGACCCGGAAGCGGTACTGAAGCTTTCTTT. It yields the protein CASSSARPGSGTEAFF.

The V gene is TRBV28, the J gene TRBJ2-5, with 8 positions matching TRBD1. The V gene end was trimmed by 5 bases and the J gene end by 5 bases; junction bases not matched to a gene: 13. The germline CDR1 and CDR2 sequences are MDHEN and SYDVKM. The CDR3 totals 16 residues. The chain's CDR3 is CASSPLGQVTGETQYF. CDR3 DNA: TGTGCCAGCAGTCCTCTGGGACAGGTTACGGGGGAGACCCAGTACTTC.

This chain uses TRBV20-1 with TRBJ2-5, with TRBD2 matching 7 bases. The length of the CDR3 is 11 residues. Per the germline V gene, CDR1 is DFQATT and CDR2 is SNEGSKA (reference sequence). CDR3 nucleotide sequence: TGCGCTGCGGGGGATGAAGAGACCCAGTACTTC. Its protein product is CAAGDEETQYF.

This clone came up a few times. The CDR3 coding sequence is TGTGCCAGCAGCTTAGCACGGGCCGCGGGGTGGGAGACCCAGTACTTC. Its translation: CASSLARAAGWETQYF. The chain couples TRBV7-9 to TRBJ2-5; D might be TRBD2 (6 bases). Germline lookup yields CDR1 SEHNR and CDR2 FQNEAQ (reference sequence). This CDR3 spans 16 amino acids. Trimming removed 0 bases at V and 5 bases at J, with 16 bases between.

The gene calls are TRBV29-1 and TRBJ2-2; D possibly matches TRBD1 or TRBD2 (5 bases each). CDR1 SQVTM and CDR2 ANQGSEA come from the germline V gene. The germline V and J ends were trimmed by 7 bases and 1 base, with 16 bases remaining between them. CDR3 size: 15 residues. This CDR3 reads CSANRDGLNTGELFF. In DNA form, the CDR3 reads TGCAGCGCAAACCGGGACGGCTTGAACACCGGGGAGCTGTTTTTT.

This rearrangement joins TRBV14 to TRBJ2-1, with D uncertain. Deletions cut 3 bases from V and 6 bases from J, with 15 bases between. This CDR3 contains 15 residues. Germline V gives CDR1 SGHDN, CDR2 FVKESK. CDR3 sequence: CASSHGSLSTNEQFF. The CDR3 bases are TGTGCCAGCAGCCACGGTAGTCTCTCGACCAATGAGCAGTTCTTC.

This clone was detected a few times. This chain joins TRBV14 and TRBJ1-1; the D gene is possibly TRBD1 (5 bases). CDR3 length equals 13 residues. The germline V and J ends were trimmed by 7 bases and 1 base, with 10 bases remaining between them. The germline V gene has CDR1 SGHDN and CDR2 FVKESK. The CDR3 region is CASTSGGNTEAFF. Written as DNA, the CDR3 is TGTGCCAGCACCTCTGGGGGGAACACTGAAGCTTTCTTT.

Only a few counts were recorded for this clone. The genes are TRBV2 and TRBJ1-2, with TRBD1 as a possible D gene (5 bases). V was clipped by 7 bases and J by 2 bases, with 23 bases between them. The CDR3 is made up of 17 amino acids. Germline values: CDR1 SNHLY, CDR2 FYNNEI. The CDR3 DNA reads TGTGCCAGCAATGAGAATGGGCACCGGCGGACAAACTATGGCTACACCTTC. Its protein product is CASNENGHRRTNYGYTF.

This clone was counted between two and nine times. Other DNA sequences within the sample encode an identical CDR3. J is TRBJ1-1 and V is TRBV20-1; D is unresolved. The V end was cut by 3 bases, the J end by 3 bases, with 2 bases between. The CDR3 consists of 10 residues. Germline lookup yields CDR1 DFQATT and CDR2 SNEGSKA (reference sequence). The CDR3 DNA reads as TGCAGTGCTAGCTACACTGAAGCTTTCTTT. Translation gives CSASYTEAFF.